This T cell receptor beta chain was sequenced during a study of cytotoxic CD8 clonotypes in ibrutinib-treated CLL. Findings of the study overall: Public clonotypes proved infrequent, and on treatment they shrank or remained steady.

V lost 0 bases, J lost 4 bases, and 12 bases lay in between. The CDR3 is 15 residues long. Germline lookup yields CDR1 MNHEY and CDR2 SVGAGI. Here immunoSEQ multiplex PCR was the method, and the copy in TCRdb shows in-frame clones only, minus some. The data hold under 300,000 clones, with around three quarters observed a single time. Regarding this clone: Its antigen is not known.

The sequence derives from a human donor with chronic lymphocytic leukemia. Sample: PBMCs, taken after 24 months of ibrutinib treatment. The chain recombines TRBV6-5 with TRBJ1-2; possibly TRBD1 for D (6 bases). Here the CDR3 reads CASSYSRGQGYGYTF. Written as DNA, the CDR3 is TGTGCCAGCAGTTACTCGAGGGGACAAGGCTATGGCTACACCTTC.